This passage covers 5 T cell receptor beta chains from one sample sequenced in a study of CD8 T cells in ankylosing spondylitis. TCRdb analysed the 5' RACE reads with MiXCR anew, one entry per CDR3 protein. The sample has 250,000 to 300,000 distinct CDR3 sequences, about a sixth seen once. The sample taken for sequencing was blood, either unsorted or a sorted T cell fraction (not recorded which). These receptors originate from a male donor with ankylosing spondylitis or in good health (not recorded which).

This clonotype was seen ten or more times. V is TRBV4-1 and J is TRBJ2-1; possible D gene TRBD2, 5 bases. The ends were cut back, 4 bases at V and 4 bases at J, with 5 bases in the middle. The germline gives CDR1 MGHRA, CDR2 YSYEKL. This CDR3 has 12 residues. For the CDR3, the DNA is TGCGCCAGCAGCCGCGGGTACAATGAGCAGTTCTTC. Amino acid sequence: CASSRGYNEQFF.

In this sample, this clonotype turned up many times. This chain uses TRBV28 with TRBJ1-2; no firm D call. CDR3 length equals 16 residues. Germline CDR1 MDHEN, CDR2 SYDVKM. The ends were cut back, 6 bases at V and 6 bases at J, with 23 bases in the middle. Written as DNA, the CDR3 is TGTGCCAGCAGCGCTGCGCTAGGTACATCTGGTCATGGCTACACCTTC. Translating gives CASSAALGTSGHGYTF.

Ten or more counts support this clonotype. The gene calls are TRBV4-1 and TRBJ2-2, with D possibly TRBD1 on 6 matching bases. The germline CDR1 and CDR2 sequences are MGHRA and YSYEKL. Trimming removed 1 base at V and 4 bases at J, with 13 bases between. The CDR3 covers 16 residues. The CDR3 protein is CASSQGGLGGTGELFF. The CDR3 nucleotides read TGCGCCAGCAGCCAAGGGGGGCTAGGCGGCACCGGGGAGCTGTTTTTT.

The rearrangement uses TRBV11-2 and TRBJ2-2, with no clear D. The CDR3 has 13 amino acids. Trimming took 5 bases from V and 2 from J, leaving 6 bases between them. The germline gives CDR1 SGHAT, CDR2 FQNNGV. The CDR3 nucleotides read TGTGCCAGCAGCCATATAAACACCGGGGAGCTGTTTTTT. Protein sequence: CASSHINTGELFF.

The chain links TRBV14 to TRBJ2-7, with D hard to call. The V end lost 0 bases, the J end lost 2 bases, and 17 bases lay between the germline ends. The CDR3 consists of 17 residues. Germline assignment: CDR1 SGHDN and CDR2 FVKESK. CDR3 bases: TGTGCCAGCAGCCAAGATCCTGCCCTGCCAGAACCCTACGAGCAGTACTTC. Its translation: CASSQDPALPEPYEQYF. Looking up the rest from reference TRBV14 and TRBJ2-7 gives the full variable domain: EAGVTQFPSHSVIEKGQTVTLRCDPISGHDNLYWYRRVMGKEIKFLLHFVKESKQDESGMPNNRFLAERTGGTYSTLKVQPAELEDSGVYFCASSQDPALPEPYEQYFGPGTRLTVT.